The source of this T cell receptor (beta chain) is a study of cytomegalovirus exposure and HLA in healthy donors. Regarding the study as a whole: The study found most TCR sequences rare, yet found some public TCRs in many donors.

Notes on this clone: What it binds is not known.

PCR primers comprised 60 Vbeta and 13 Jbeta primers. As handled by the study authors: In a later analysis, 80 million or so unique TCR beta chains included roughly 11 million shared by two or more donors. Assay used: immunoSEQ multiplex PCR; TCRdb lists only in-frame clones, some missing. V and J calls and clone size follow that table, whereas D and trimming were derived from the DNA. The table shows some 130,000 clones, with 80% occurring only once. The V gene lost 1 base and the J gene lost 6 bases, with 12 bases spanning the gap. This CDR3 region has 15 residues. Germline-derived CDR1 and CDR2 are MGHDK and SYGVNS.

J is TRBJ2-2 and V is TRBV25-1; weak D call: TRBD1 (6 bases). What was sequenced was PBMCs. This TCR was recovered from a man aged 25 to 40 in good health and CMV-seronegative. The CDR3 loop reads CASSELVRGSGELFF. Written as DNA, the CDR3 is TGTGCCAGCAGTGAATTGGTCAGGGGATCCGGGGAGCTGTTTTTT. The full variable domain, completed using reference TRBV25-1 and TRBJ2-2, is EADIYQTPRYLVIGTGKKITLECSQTMGHDKMYWYQQDPGMELHLIHYSYGVNSTEKGDLSSESTVSRIRTEHFPLTLESARPSHTSQYLCASSELVRGSGELFFGEGSRLTVL.